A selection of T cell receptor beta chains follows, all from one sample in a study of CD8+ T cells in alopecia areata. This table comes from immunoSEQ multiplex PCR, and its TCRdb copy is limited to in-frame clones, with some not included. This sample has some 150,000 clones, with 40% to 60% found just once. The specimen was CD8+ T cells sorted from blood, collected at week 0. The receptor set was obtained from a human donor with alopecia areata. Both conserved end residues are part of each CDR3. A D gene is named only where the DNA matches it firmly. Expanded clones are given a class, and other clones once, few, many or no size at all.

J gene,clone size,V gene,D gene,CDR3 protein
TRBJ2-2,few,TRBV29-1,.,CSVEYTGELFF
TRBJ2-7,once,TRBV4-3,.,CASSQGGTAASEQYF
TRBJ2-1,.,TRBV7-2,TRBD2,CASSLEERGGRDNEQFF
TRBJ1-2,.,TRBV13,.,CASSLGSYTGSGGYTF
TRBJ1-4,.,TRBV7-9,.,CASSQILGRGREKLFF
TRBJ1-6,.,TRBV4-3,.,CASSQASRNSPLHF
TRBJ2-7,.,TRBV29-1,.,CSVEGARDGSYEQYF
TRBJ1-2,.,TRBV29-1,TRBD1,CSVAYPFSGGAGYTF
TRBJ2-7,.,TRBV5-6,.,CASSLDRSYEQYF
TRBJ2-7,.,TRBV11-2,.,CASTPRENKNEQYF
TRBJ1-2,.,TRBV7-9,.,CASSDQGNGYTF
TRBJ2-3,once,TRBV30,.,CAWGESTDTQYF
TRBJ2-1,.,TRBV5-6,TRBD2,CASSLEKRRGAINEQFF
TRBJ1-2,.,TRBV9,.,CASSVRDTKNYGYTF
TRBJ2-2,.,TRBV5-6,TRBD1,CASSLAEQGATGELFF
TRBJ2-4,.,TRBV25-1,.,CASSQGDIQYF